This TCR beta chain was recovered during a study of shared clonotypes between healthy human individuals. Findings and caveats of the study: The study sampled only blood, and tissue repertoires likely differ. Compared with memory subsets, naive subsets generally had larger estimated richness.

Caucasian adults residing in Nashville, Tennessee made up all the donors. With 0 bases removed from V and 1 base from J, the gap between germline ends came to 10 bases. CDR3 length equals 16 residues. Germline CDR1 reads KGHSH; CDR2 reads LQKENI. The table came from immunoSEQ multiplex PCR; TCRdb's copy has only in-frame clones and leaves some out. The data show more than 2 million clones, 90% to 97% seen once. Concerning this clone itself: Its antigen remains unidentified.

The TCR comes from a man aged 18 to 35 in good health. Sequenced material: naive CD4+ T cells sorted from blood. Subset reported: CD45RA+ positively selected. The chain has TRBV18 and TRBJ1-5; D gene unclear. CDR3: CASSPPNDGSNQPQHF. The CDR3 coding sequence is TGTGCCAGCTCACCACCTAACGATGGGAGCAATCAGCCCCAGCATTTT.